What follows are 22 T cell receptor beta chains derived from one specimen sequenced in a study of blood T cell repertoires in COVID-19. TCRdb's copy holds only in-frame clones and misses some; the assay was immunoSEQ multiplex PCR. The sample has 50,000 to 65,000 clones; approximately 81% are singletons. Sequenced material: peripheral blood. These receptors were obtained from a man between 35 and 55 years old with active COVID-19.

The chain links TRBV28 to TRBJ2-5; 7 bases line up with TRBD2. Germline values: CDR1 MDHEN, CDR2 SYDVKM. The CDR3 spans 15 residues. The V segment lost 8 bases and the J segment 6 bases; nucleotides outside the gene matches: 15. The CDR3 sequence is CASFPLSGLSKTQYF. In nucleotides, the CDR3 is TGTGCCAGCTTCCCCCTGTCGGGACTATCGAAGACCCAGTACTTC.

The chain has TRBV30 and TRBJ2-7; D ambiguous. CDR3 length: 12 amino acids. The V end was cut by 7 bases, the J end by 3 bases, with 13 bases between. Per the germline V gene, CDR1 is GTSNPN and CDR2 is SVGIG (reference sequence). CDR3 protein: CASFRIFYEQYF. CDR3 nucleotides: TGTGCCTCTTTCAGGATATTCTACGAGCAGTACTTC.

Only one count was recorded for this clone. One junction end disagrees with the germline gene, perhaps due to a read error. The chain links TRBV27 to TRBJ2-1; TRBD2 matches 7 bases. The CDR3 totals 12 residues. Germline-derived CDR1 and CDR2 are MNHEY and SMNVEV (reference sequence). The CDR3 nucleotides are TGCTCCACTAGCGCATTCTACAATGAGCAGTTCTTC. As protein: CSTSAFYNEQFF.

V and J are TRBV16 and TRBJ1-1; TRBD1 agrees at 7 bases. Germline lookup yields CDR1 KGHSY and CDR2 FQNENV. The CDR3 length is 15 residues. The ends lost 6 bases at V and 1 base at J; junction bases unmatched: 8. CDR3: CASSRRTGGNTEAFF. The CDR3 bases are TGTGCCAGCAGTCGTAGGACAGGAGGGAACACTGAAGCTTTCTTT. Full variable domain (remainder filled in from reference TRBV16 and TRBJ1-1): GEEVAQTPKHLVRGEGQKAKLYCAPIKGHSYVFWYQQVLKNEFKFLISFQNENVFDETGMPKERFSAKCLPNSPCSLEIQATKLEDSAVYFCASSRRTGGNTEAFFGQGTRLTVV.

This clone has a single count. This chain uses TRBV5-1 with TRBJ2-1; the match to TRBD2 covers 9 bases. The J segment lost 4 bases and the V segment lost 0 bases, leaving 5 bases of the junction unmatched. CDR1 SGHRS and CDR2 YFSETQ come from the germline V gene. The CDR3 is 16 residues long. CDR3 bases: TGCGCCAGCAGCTTGGCCGGGGCGGGAGGGTACAATGAGCAGTTCTTC. Protein sequence: CASSLAGAGGYNEQFF. The full variable domain, in which reference TRBV5-1 and TRBJ2-1 provide the parts outside the CDR3, is KAGVTQTPRYLIKTRGQQVTLSCSPISGHRSVSWYQQTPGQGLQFLFEYFSETQRNKGNFPGRFSGRQFSNSRSEMNVSTLELGDSALYLCASSLAGAGGYNEQFFGPGTRLTVL.

The chain links TRBV28 to TRBJ1-5; 8 nucleotides align to TRBD1. The length of the CDR3 is 15 residues. The germline V gene has CDR1 MDHEN and CDR2 SYDVKM. V was clipped by 6 bases and J by 3 bases; unmatched bases: 7. CDR3 amino acids: CASRDTGGFNQPQHF. The CDR3, as DNA: TGTGCCAGCAGGGACACAGGGGGTTTCAATCAGCCCCAGCATTTT.

By share, this clone ranks as medium-sized. The chain uses TRBV15 and TRBJ2-2; 7 nucleotides align to TRBD2. The length of the CDR3 is 16 residues. Losses at the gene ends were 3 bases for V and 5 bases for J; bases not matched to a gene: 9. CDR1 is LNHNV, CDR2 YYDKDF, per germline (reference sequence). The CDR3 reads CATSSTSAQGTGELFF. The DNA for the CDR3 is TGTGCCACCAGCAGTACTAGCGCCCAAGGGACCGGGGAGCTGTTTTTT.

This clone was observed many times. J is TRBJ2-5 and V is TRBV5-1; the match to TRBD2 covers 10 bases. V was pared by 3 bases and J by 4 bases, with 3 bases of the junction left unmatched. CDR3 length equals 14 residues. Looked up from germline, CDR1 is SGHRS and CDR2 is YFSETQ. CDR3 loop: CASSSRTSGETQYF. CDR3 nucleotide sequence: TGCGCCAGCAGCTCCCGGACTAGCGGAGAGACCCAGTACTTC.

The rearrangement joins TRBV27 to TRBJ1-1; 7 bases agree with TRBD1. CDR3 length: 13 residues. Germline values: CDR1 MNHEY, CDR2 SMNVEV (reference sequence). J lost 4 bases, V lost 2 bases, and 1 base had no gene match. This chain's CDR3 is CASSLQGGTEAFF. CDR3 DNA: TGTGCCAGCAGTTTACAGGGGGGCACTGAAGCTTTCTTT.

V gene TRBV7-9 combines with J gene TRBJ2-5, with TRBD2 matching over 11 bases. The germline V gene encodes CDR1 SEHNR and CDR2 FQNEAQ (reference sequence). The V gene end was trimmed by 1 base and the J gene end by 5 bases; junction bases not matched to a gene: 6. This CDR3 is built from 16 residues. The CDR3 here is CASSLGLAGRTETQYF. The CDR3 coding sequence is TGTGCCAGCAGCTTAGGACTAGCGGGACGGACGGAGACCCAGTACTTC.

The rearrangement joins TRBV27 to TRBJ2-1, with 10 bases that match TRBD2. CDR3 length: 15 amino acids. From germline, CDR1 is MNHEY and CDR2 SMNVEV (reference sequence). V was clipped by 6 bases and J by 4 bases; unmatched bases: 6. CDR3 sequence (DNA): TGTGCCAGCAGCCCCCCACTAGCGGGATACAATGAGCAGTTCTTC. Its translation is CASSPPLAGYNEQFF.

V and J are TRBV5-1 and TRBJ1-1, with D uncertain. Looked up from germline, CDR1 is SGHRS and CDR2 is YFSETQ. The V end was cut by 1 base, the J end by 1 base, with 11 bases between. This CDR3 region has 15 residues. For the CDR3, the DNA is TGCGCCAGCAGCTTGTGGGGAGCTGAGAACACTGAAGCTTTCTTT. Amino acids: CASSLWGAENTEAFF.

This sequence joins TRBV12-3 or TRBV12-4 and TRBJ1-1, with D perhaps matching TRBD1 (6 bases). This CDR3 contains 13 residues. With 1 base removed from V and 8 bases from J, the gap between germline ends came to 11 bases. The CDR3 coding sequence is TGTGCCAGCAGTTTAGACAGGGTAGGGGAAGCTTTCTTT. This gives the protein CASSLDRVGEAFF.

This rearrangement joins TRBV6-5 to TRBJ2-2; possibly TRBD1 for D (5 bases). The germline V gene has CDR1 MNHEY and CDR2 SVGAGI. V dropped 1 base and J dropped 1 base, with 7 bases sitting between them. The CDR3 contains 15 residues. CDR3 DNA sequence: TGTGCCAGCAGTTACTTCGGACAGAACACCGGGGAGCTGTTTTTT. Translating gives CASSYFGQNTGELFF.

V is TRBV4-2 and J is TRBJ2-4, with 7 positions matching TRBD2. Germline V gene data show CDR1 as LGHNA and CDR2 as YNFKEQ. V gave up 4 bases and J gave up 3 bases; unmatched junction bases: 3. The CDR3 runs to 14 residues. The CDR3 bases are TGTGCCAGCAGCCCTGGGACTAACAAAAACATTCAGTACTTC. Translation: CASSPGTNKNIQYF.

CDR3 in amino acids: CASSPGTRTQFF. For the CDR3, the DNA is TGTGCCAGCAGCCCAGGGACTCGTACGCAGTTCTTC. The chain joins TRBV7-2 to TRBJ2-1; the D gene is possibly TRBD2 (6 bases). The CDR3 consists of 12 residues. Germline assignment: CDR1 SGHTA and CDR2 FQGNSA. V gave up 5 bases and J gave up 12 bases, with 14 bases separating them.

V gene TRBV27 combines with J gene TRBJ2-7; the match to TRBD1 covers 11 bases. Per the germline V gene, CDR1 is MNHEY and CDR2 is SMNVEV (reference sequence). The CDR3 is made up of 15 amino acids. Germline trimming cut 5 bases from V and 6 bases from J; bases unmatched to any gene: 9. The CDR3 reads CASSPRTGGAGEQYF. The CDR3 bases are TGTGCCAGCAGTCCACGGACAGGGGGCGCGGGCGAGCAGTACTTC.

The gene calls are TRBV18 and TRBJ1-4, with D uncertain. In germline, CDR1 is KGHSH, CDR2 LQKENI. This CDR3 contains 15 residues. Trimming cost V 1 base and J 5 bases, with 11 bases left between them. In DNA form, the CDR3 reads TGTGCCAGCTCACCACGAACGGGGAACAATGAAAAACTGTTTTTT. This encodes CASSPRTGNNEKLFF. The whole variable domain, filled in from reference TRBV18 and TRBJ1-4, reads NAGVMQNPRHLVRRRGQEARLRCSPMKGHSHVYWYRQLPEEGLKFMVYLQKENIIDESGMPKERFSAEFPKEGPSILRIQQVVRGDSAAYFCASSPRTGNNEKLFFGSGTQLSVL.

This sequence joins TRBV5-1 and TRBJ2-1; 9 bases are shared with TRBD2. The ends lost 4 bases at V and 8 bases at J; junction bases unmatched: 7. Germline values: CDR1 SGHRS, CDR2 YFSETQ. The CDR3 consists of 14 residues. The CDR3 loop reads CASSTGLARDEQFF. The CDR3 DNA is TGCGCCAGCAGCACTGGACTAGCGCGGGATGAGCAGTTCTTC.

V usage is TRBV9 and J usage is TRBJ2-7; TRBD1 matches 7 bases. Per the germline V gene, CDR1 is SGDLS and CDR2 is YYNGEE. J lost 2 bases, V lost 1 base, and 9 bases had no gene match. CDR3 length equals 16 residues. CDR3 nucleotides: TGTGCCAGCAGCGTAAACAGGGGCGGGCCTACCTACGAGCAGTACTTC. Protein: CASSVNRGGPTYEQYF.

The V call is TRBV9, the J call TRBJ2-2, with D hard to call. V lost 4 bases, J lost 7 bases, and 8 bases lay in between. Looked up from germline, CDR1 is SGDLS and CDR2 is YYNGEE. This CDR3 region has 12 residues. In nucleotides, the CDR3 is TGTGCCAGCAGCCCCCGACACGGGGAGCTGTTTTTT. Translating gives CASSPRHGELFF.

This clone was recorded once. The chain is built from TRBV6-2 or TRBV6-3 and TRBJ2-1; no clear D. Trimming shortened V by 5 bases and J by 6 bases, and 5 bases separated the two germline ends. CDR1 and CDR2 from the germline V gene are MNHEY and SVGEGT. There are 11 residues in the CDR3. CDR3 DNA sequence: TGTGCCAGCAGTCGAGTCAATGAGCAGTTCTTC. Protein product: CASSRVNEQFF.